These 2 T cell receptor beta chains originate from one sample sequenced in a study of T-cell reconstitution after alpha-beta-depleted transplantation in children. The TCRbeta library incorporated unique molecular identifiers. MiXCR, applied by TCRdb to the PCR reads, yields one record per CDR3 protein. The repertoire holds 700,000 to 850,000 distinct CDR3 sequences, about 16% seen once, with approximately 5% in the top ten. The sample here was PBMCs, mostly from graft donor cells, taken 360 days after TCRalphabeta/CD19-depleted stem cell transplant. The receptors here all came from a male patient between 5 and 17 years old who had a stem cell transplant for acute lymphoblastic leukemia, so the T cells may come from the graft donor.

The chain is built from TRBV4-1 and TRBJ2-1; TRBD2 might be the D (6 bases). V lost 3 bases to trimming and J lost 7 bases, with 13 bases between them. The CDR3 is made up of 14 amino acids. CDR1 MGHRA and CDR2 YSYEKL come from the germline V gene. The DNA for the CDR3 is TGCGCCAGCAGCCACTACCGGGAGCCAAATGAGCAGTTCTTC. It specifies CASSHYREPNEQFF.

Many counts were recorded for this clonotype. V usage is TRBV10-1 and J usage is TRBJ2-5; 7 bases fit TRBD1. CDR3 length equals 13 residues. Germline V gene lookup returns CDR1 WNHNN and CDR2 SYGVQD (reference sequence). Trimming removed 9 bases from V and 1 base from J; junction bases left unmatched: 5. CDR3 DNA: TGCGCCAGGACAGGGCACCCCCAAGAGACCCAGTACTTC. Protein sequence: CARTGHPQETQYF.